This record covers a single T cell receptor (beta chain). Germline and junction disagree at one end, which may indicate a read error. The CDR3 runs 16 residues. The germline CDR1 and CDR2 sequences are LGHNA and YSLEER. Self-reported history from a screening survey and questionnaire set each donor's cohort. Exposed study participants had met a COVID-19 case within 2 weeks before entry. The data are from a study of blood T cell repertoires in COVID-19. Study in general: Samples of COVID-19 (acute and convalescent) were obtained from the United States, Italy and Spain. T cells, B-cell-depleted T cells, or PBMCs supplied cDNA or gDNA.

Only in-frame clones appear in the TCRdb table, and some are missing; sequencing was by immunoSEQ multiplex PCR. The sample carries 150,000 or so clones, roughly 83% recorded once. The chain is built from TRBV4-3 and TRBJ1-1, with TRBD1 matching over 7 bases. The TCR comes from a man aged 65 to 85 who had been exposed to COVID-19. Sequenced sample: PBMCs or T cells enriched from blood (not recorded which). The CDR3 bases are TGCGCCAGCAGTCAAGGAACCGGGACAGCGAACACTGAAGCTTTCTTT. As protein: CASSQGTGTANTEAFF.